This record concerns one TCR beta chain sequence. Its target is unknown. This record belongs to a study of early T cells in non-severe SARS-CoV-2 infection. Overall study findings and caveats: There was a bias toward anti-spike CD8 responses in VDJdb matching, which missed private and CD4 specificities.

Germline CDR1 reads SGHRS; CDR2 reads YFSETQ. Deletions cut 0 bases from V and 2 bases from J, with 9 bases between. The CDR3 runs to 14 residues. The TCR library protocol attached unique molecular identifiers to the individual cDNA molecules. TCRdb reprocessed the 5' RACE reads via MiXCR and lists one record per CDR3 protein. Among around 70,000 distinct CDR3 sequences listed, 12% were seen once. The source material was whole blood. This TCR was sampled from an adult who was a healthcare worker with PCR-confirmed SARS-CoV-2 infection or an uninfected control (not recorded which). The gene calls are TRBV5-1 and TRBJ2-7; D ambiguous. The CDR3, as DNA: TGCGCCAGCAGCTTGGTAGTAGCTCCCTACGAGCAGTACTTC. Translation: CASSLVVAPYEQYF.